The next 11 T cell receptor beta chains were all read from a single sample in a study of cytomegalovirus exposure and HLA in healthy donors. With 60 Vbeta and 13 Jbeta primers, the PCR was carried out. Assay: immunoSEQ multiplex PCR; the TCRdb copy retains only in-frame clones and omits some. The sample consists of approximately 210,000 clones, roughly 76% of them appearing once. The sample was PBMCs. These receptors all come from a woman under 40 in good health and CMV-seropositive.

This chain joins TRBV25-1 and TRBJ1-2, with 7 bases fitting TRBD1. The V gene's germline CDR1 is MGHDK and CDR2 SYGVNS. CDR3 length: 15 residues. The V and J ends lost 4 bases and 4 bases, in that order; junction bases with no gene match: 9. The CDR3 DNA is TGTGCCAGCAGTGGCAGGGGACAGAACTCCTATGGCTACACCTTC. As protein: CASSGRGQNSYGYTF.

This chain links TRBV7-3 with TRBJ2-3, with D possibly TRBD1 on 6 matching bases. V was cut by 5 bases and J by 0 bases, with 9 bases left in between. Looked up from germline, CDR1 is SGHTA and CDR2 is FQGTGA. This CDR3 spans 14 amino acids. As DNA, the CDR3 is TGTGCCAGCAGCCGCGACAGGAGCACAGATACGCAGTATTTT. Encoded protein: CASSRDRSTDTQYF.

The chain recombines TRBV28 with TRBJ2-3, with D perhaps matching TRBD2 (7 bases). Trimming cost V 7 bases and J 2 bases, with 13 bases left between them. The germline gives CDR1 MDHEN, CDR2 SYDVKM. The CDR3 contains 14 residues. CDR3 nucleotides: TGTGCCAGCAAAACCGGGGGGCCCACAGATACGCAGTATTTT. Translation: CASKTGGPTDTQYF.

The rearrangement links TRBV11-2 to TRBJ2-5, with 7 bases that match TRBD2. Germline lookup yields CDR1 SGHAT and CDR2 FQNNGV. Germline trimming cut 3 bases from V and 4 bases from J; bases unmatched to any gene: 2. The CDR3 is 13 residues long. CDR3 in amino acids: CASSFPGGETQYF. The CDR3 coding sequence is TGTGCCAGCAGCTTCCCGGGAGGAGAGACCCAGTACTTC.

The gene calls are TRBV5-6 and TRBJ1-1, with 8 bases matching TRBD1. The CDR3 loop spans 15 amino acids. Trimming removed 4 bases from V and 4 bases from J; junction bases left unmatched: 9. Germline V lookup: CDR1 SGHDT, CDR2 YYEEEE. CDR3 in amino acids: CASSGQGRFGTEAFF. The DNA of the CDR3 is TGTGCCAGCAGCGGACAGGGTCGGTTTGGCACTGAAGCTTTCTTT. Drawing the rest from reference TRBV5-6 and TRBJ1-1, the complete variable domain is DAGVTQSPTHLIKTRGQQVTLRCSPKSGHDTVSWYQQALGQGPQFIFQYYEEEERQRGNFPDRFSGHQFPNYSSELNVNALLLGDSALYLCASSGQGRFGTEAFFGQGTRLTVV.

Note on this clone: The junction departs from the called germline gene at one end, perhaps through a read error. The V gene is TRBV7-9, the J gene TRBJ2-1, with TRBD2 matching over 11 bases. The CDR3 is 16 amino acids. Germline V gene data show CDR1 as SEHNR and CDR2 as FQNEAQ (reference sequence). DNA of the CDR3: TGTGCCAGCAGCCCGCGTCGACTAGCGGGGACGAGCGAATGGCTCTTC. This codes for CASSPRRLAGTSEWLF.

The CDR3 region is CASRPTGSDEQYF. The CDR3 nucleotides read TGTGCCAGCAGACCTACAGGGTCCGACGAGCAGTACTTC. The chain combines TRBV2 with TRBJ2-7; the D gene is possibly TRBD1 (6 bases). V shed 6 bases and J shed 5 bases, with 14 bases lying between them. CDR3 size: 13 residues. Germline V CDR1 and CDR2: SNHLY, FYNNEI.

The CDR3 is CASSIPGQSLETQYF. Written as DNA, the CDR3 is TGTGCCAGTAGTATTCCGGGACAGAGCTTAGAGACCCAGTACTTC. V usage is TRBV19 and J usage is TRBJ2-5, with 7 positions matching TRBD1. This CDR3 has 15 amino acids. CDR1 and CDR2 (germline): LNHDA, SQIVND (reference sequence). V lost 3 bases, J lost 4 bases, and 8 bases stayed unmatched.

The chain employs TRBV19 and TRBJ2-2; TRBD1 is a possible D gene (5 bases). V was clipped by 10 bases and J by 4 bases, with 16 bases between them. The CDR3 spans 14 residues. Germline V gene lookup returns CDR1 LNHDA and CDR2 SQIVND (reference sequence). CDR3 coding DNA: TGTGCCACTGGATCCAGGGTTCGCACCGGGGAGCTGTTTTTT. The encoded protein is CATGSRVRTGELFF.

CDR3 protein: CASSFNFGQGNSYEQYF. The CDR3 DNA follows: TGTGCCAGCAGTTTTAATTTCGGACAGGGTAATTCCTACGAGCAGTACTTC. The chain recombines TRBV28 with TRBJ2-7; 8 nucleotides line up with TRBD1. V gave up 3 bases and J gave up 1 base; unmatched junction bases: 11. In germline, CDR1 is MDHEN, CDR2 SYDVKM. This CDR3 spans 17 amino acids.

This clone was detected only a few times. The chain couples TRBV20-1 to TRBJ1-1, with D possibly matching TRBD1 (5 bases). Germline lookup yields CDR1 DFQATT and CDR2 SNEGSKA (reference sequence). This CDR3 is 11 amino acids long. The V gene lost 4 bases and the J gene lost 5 bases, with 8 bases spanning the gap. The CDR3 nucleotides are TGCAGTGCTACAGGGTTAACTGAAGCTTTCTTT. Protein: CSATGLTEAFF.